The source of this T cell receptor (beta chain) is a study of blood T cell repertoires in COVID-19. Participants reported their clinical history, and cohort assignment relied on those reports. The CDR3 spans 14 residues. CDR1 MNHNY and CDR2 SVGAGI come from the germline V gene (reference sequence). The V and J ends lost 10 bases and 1 base respectively, with 11 bases between them. TCRdb's table, derived via immunoSEQ multiplex PCR, lists solely in-frame clones and lacks some. The table includes about 250,000 clones, around 90% detected once. The sample comprised PBMCs or T cells enriched from blood (not recorded which). The gene calls are TRBV6-6 and TRBJ2-6; unclear D gene. This receptor was obtained from a woman aged 40-49 years who had been exposed to COVID-19. The CDR3 sequence is CAIKSRSGANVLTF. The CDR3 region has the DNA TGTGCCATAAAGAGCCGATCTGGGGCCAACGTCCTGACTTTC.